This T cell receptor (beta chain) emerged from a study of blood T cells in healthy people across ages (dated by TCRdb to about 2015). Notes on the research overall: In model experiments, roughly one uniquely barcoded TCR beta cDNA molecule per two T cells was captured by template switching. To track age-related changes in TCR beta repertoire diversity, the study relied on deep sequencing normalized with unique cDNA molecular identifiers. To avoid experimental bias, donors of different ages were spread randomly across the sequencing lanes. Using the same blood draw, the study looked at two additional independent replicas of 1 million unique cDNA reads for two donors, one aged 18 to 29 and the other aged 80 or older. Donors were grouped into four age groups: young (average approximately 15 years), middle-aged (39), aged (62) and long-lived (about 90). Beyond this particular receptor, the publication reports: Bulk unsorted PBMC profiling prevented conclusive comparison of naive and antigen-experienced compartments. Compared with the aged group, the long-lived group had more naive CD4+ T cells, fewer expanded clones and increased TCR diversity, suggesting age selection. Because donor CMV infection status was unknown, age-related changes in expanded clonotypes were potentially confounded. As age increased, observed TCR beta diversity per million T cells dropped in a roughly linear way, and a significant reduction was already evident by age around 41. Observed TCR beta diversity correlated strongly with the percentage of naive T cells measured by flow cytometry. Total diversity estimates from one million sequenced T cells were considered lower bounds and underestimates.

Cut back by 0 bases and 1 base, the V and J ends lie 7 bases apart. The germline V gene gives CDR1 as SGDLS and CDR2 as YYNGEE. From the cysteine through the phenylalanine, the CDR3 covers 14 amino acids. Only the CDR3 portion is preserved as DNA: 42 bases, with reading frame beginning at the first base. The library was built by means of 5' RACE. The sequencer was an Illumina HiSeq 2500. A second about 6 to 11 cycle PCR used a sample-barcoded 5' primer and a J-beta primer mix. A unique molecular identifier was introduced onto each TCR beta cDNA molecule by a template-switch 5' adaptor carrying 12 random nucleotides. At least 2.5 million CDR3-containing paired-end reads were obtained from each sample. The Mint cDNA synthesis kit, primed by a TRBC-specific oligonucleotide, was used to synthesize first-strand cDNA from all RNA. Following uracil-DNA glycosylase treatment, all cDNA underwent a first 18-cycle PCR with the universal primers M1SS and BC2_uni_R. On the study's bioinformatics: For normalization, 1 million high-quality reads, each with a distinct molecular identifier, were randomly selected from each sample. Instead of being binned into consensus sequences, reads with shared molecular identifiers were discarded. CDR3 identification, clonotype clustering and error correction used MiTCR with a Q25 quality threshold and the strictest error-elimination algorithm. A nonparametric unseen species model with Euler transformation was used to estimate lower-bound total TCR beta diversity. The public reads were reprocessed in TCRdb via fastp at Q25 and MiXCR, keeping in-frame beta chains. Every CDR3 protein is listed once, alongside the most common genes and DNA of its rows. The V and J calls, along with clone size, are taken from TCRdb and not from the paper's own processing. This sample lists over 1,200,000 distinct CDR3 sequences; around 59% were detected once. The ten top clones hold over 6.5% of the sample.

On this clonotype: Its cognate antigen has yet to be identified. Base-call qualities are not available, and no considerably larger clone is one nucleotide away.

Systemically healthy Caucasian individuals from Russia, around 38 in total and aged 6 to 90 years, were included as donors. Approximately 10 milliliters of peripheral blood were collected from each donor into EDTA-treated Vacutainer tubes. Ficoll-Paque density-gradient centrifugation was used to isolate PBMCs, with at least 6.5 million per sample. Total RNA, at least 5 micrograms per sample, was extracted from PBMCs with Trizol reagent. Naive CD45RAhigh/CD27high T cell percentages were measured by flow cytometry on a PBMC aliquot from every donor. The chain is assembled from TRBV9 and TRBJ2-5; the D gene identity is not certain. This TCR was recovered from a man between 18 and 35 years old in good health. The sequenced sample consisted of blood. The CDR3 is CASSVVPSQETQYF. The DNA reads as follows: TGTGCCAGCAGCGTAGTCCCTTCCCAAGAGACCCAGTACTTC.